This TCR beta chain was profiled in a study of cytomegalovirus exposure and HLA in healthy donors listed by TCRdb under 2017. Notes on the research overall: In an earlier analysis of fewer than 750 of the donors, 276 Gb of sequence data and approximately 120 million unique TCR beta sequences from about 179 million T cells were reported. Every discovery cohort repertoire had been produced on one sequencing platform. The study profiled the T cell repertoires of 500 to 800 subjects by immunosequencing and related them to cytomegalovirus serostatus. A handful of DR-DQ haplotypes were treated as single units for association and clustering because of strong linkage in the cohort. An early release covering 550 to 700 HLA-typed donors comprised approximately 290 gigabases of sequencing data and approximately 80 million unique TCR sequences. Donor age, sex, ethnicity and CMV serostatus were compiled alongside the repertoire data. Rather than using new phenotypic data, the later analysis identified candidate immune exposures from TCR beta sequences and from how often those sequences occurred across donors. Along with the roughly 610-subject first cohort, a separate validation cohort of approximately 110 different subjects was used. Among the approximately 400 genotyped donors, approximately 81% belonged to the genetic ancestry cluster associated with self-reported Caucasian donors. High-throughput TCR immunosequencing, statistical association of individual TCRs with disease status, and machine learning were combined to predict cytomegalovirus infection status. The study was designed to test whether signatures of past pathogen exposure could be identified by cataloging public T cell receptors. A later genetic analysis used genome-wide SNP genotypes for about 55% of the 666 donors, treating that subset as a discovery cohort. Among roughly 400 genotyped donors of the cohort, an average of around 240,000 unique TCR beta nucleotide sequences were sequenced per donor, about a sixth of them non-productive. Class I and class II HLA loci were covered by the typing at four-digit resolution. Typing coverage differed by locus: A, B, C, DRB1 and DQB1 were typed in roughly 620-640 donors, DQA1 in approximately 520, DPA1 in 600 to 610, and DPB1 in 472. An earlier analysis of 500 to 750 of the donors applied high-throughput TCR beta sequencing to assess whether each TCR beta V gene segment acted as functional or pseudogenic. A later analysis re-analyzed previously published TCR beta repertoires from hundreds of donors and added high-resolution HLA genotyping to study TCR occurrence patterns.

In total, 630 or so healthy bone marrow donors made up the cohort. All cohort members were sampled while nominally healthy, although unrecorded immune exposures were likely present. The donor tested CMV seronegative and was one of the 352 seronegative cohort members. A peripheral blood sample was provided by each donor, and peripheral blood mononuclear cells were used for TCR beta sequencing. The Qiagen DNeasy Blood Extraction Kit was used to extract genomic DNA from the blood cell samples. The CDR3 sequence holds 16 residues, the cysteine and phenylalanine included. Just the 48-base CDR3 DNA is kept, in frame starting at base 1. Taken from the germline V gene, the CDR1 and CDR2 loops are LGHNA and YNFKEQ. Here V drops 1 base and J drops 3 bases, and the junction holds 6 bases not matched to any gene. The library was built by means of the immunoSEQ multiplex PCR assay. The multiplex PCR relied on a mix of 60 forward primers for TCR Vbeta segments and 13 reverse primers for TCR Jbeta segments. The CDR3 region of rearranged TCR beta genes was amplified from genomic DNA by a multiplex PCR assay. On the Illumina HiSeq System, the amplified TCR beta libraries were sequenced as 87-base-pair reads. On the study's bioinformatics: Across the 500 to 850 repertoires, a later analysis counted 80 million or so unique TCR beta chains, roughly 11 million of which were shared by at least two donors. A nearest-neighbor algorithm error-corrected the raw reads and collapsed the reads into unique sequences, merging closely related sequences to remove PCR and sequencing errors. CDR3 sequences were aligned to IMGT reference sequences to assign V, D and J gene segments. For a sequence to be retained, at least a six-nucleotide match to both a V gene segment and a J gene segment was required. A rearrangement was called productive if the CDR3 had no stop codons and remained in frame with V and J, and every other rearrangement was called non-productive. Following IMGT convention, CDR3 was defined as the stretch from the second conserved V-encoded cysteine up to the conserved J-encoded phenylalanine. The earlier analysis of about 500 of the donors excluded sequences that lacked an unambiguous match to a single V gene segment. In an earlier analysis of almost 600 of the donors, a V segment was called functional when productive rearrangements were above 56.7%, and segregating when the standard deviation between donors exceeded 5%. A statistical classification framework was built for diagnosing cytomegalovirus status from the catalog of TCR beta chain sequences. In a later analysis, V and J genes were assigned by comparing TCR nucleotide sequences against IMGT/GENE-DB human TR gene sequences. Using the TCRdist pipeline, a later analysis assigned CDR3 sequences along with most-parsimonious VDJ recombination scenarios. A later analysis defined each TCR beta chain by its CDR3 amino acid sequence plus V-gene family, and excluded reads lacking a unique V-gene family. A later analysis removed 450 to 600 highly shared, low-generation-probability nucleotide sequences to deal with suspected cross-contamination and a sequencing artifact. In a later analysis, a clonal expansion index for each public chain was calculated from normalized within-repertoire ranks of inferred template counts. Generation probabilities in a later analysis came from a VDJ recombination model fitted to out-of-frame rearrangements, and those results were checked against IGoR. Hypergeometric tests were used in a later analysis to score TCR-TCR, TCR-HLA and TCR-CMV co-occurrence, with a repertoire-size bias correction applied to the TCR pairs. To estimate false discovery rates, a later analysis permuted the HLA or CMV assignments 20 times. A later analysis grouped co-occurring TCRs with DBSCAN, adding TCRdist sequence similarity when clustering within HLA-allele-positive subsets. Repertoires with fewer than 30,000 or more than 120,000 public chains were left out of co-occurrence clustering, as were about five repertoires with anomalous nucleotide sharing. Drawn from immuneACCESS, this table holds only the in-frame rearrangements with V and J called that TCRdb kept. Clones are partly lost; checked studies trace under half to an unresolved V gene and leave the rest unexplained. That table gives V, J and clone size, and the DNA gave D and trimming. The sample data list some 200,000 clones, and about 77% of these were observed just once. The top ten hold 2.5% to 3.5% of the sample.

This clone has more than one count but fewer than ten. It has no known antigen specificity. Per-base quality was not reported, and no clone a single base away is much larger than it. Study-wide findings and limitations: Broadly in line with IMGT annotations, most TCR beta V segments showed up in productive rearrangements about 87% or about 30% of the time in an earlier analysis of roughly 590 of the donors. The study gave a list of about 170 TCR beta chains associated with cytomegalovirus. Because counts were too low, about 17 rarely observed V segments, including chromosome 9 orphons, were excluded from the earlier analysis of some 590 of the donors. In this cohort, only TCR beta chains were sequenced, and detectable features were limited by the absence of alpha or paired-chain data. Because the 87-base-pair reads could not distinguish some IMGT-functional V segments, including TRBV6-2 and TRBV6-3, those segments were excluded. In a later analysis, several top co-occurrence clusters were reported to appear linked to parvovirus B19, influenza, CMV and Epstein-Barr virus. While some public TCRs were present in many individuals, most TCR sequences turned up only very rarely across donors. In a later genetic analysis, fewer N-insertions in productive TCRs were reported among donors in an Asian-associated ancestry cluster than the 666-donor mean. According to the authors, the approach could potentially be generalized to other disease states and immunological phenotypes. Three of the identified cytomegalovirus-associated TCR beta chains were confirmed in vitro to be specific for cytomegalovirus antigens. A later genetic analysis associated a missense DCLRE1C variant with V-gene and J-gene trimming of TCR beta chains, and an independent cohort replicated the association. Assigning TCR associations to individual alleles was difficult when HLA alleles, especially DR and DQ, strongly co-occurred. A further reported finding was that TCR beta sequences accurately predicted the HLA-A and HLA-B alleles for most subjects in the first cohort. Correlated functional status among segregating V segments might be attributable to linkage disequilibrium, but an unknown experimental factor could not be ruled out. Because HLA typing was missing for some donors at each locus, association tests included only the typed subset. The only immune exposure information available for the cohort was CMV serostatus. A later analysis found that TCR association rates varied across HLA loci, with DRB1 alleles showing the most associated TCRs and HLA-C alleles the fewest. According to a later analysis, most CMV-associated TCR beta chains appeared to be HLA-restricted, and the HLA associations seemed to be driven largely by CMV exposure. Sequencing depth was assumed to be roughly uniform across donors in the presence/absence analyses, though that assumption may not hold. The classifier was reported to diagnose cytomegalovirus status with high specificity and sensitivity in both the original and validation cohorts. In a later analysis, HLA-associated TCR beta chains were found to be more clonally expanded and to have lower generation probabilities than equally common non-associated chains. A group of highly shared sequence variants was considered likely to be a technical artifact of the sequencing pipeline. In a later analysis, around 17,000 TCR beta sequences were associated with specific HLA alleles at a false discovery rate of 0.05.

This chain joins TRBV4-2 to TRBJ2-7; 10 bases in the middle match TRBD2. This TCR was sampled from a woman aged 30 to 39 in good health and CMV-seronegative. The sample taken for sequencing was PBMCs. CDR3 sequence: CASSQVAGGGNYEQYF. The bases read TGTGCCAGCAGCCAAGTAGCGGGGGGTGGTAACTACGAGCAGTACTTC.